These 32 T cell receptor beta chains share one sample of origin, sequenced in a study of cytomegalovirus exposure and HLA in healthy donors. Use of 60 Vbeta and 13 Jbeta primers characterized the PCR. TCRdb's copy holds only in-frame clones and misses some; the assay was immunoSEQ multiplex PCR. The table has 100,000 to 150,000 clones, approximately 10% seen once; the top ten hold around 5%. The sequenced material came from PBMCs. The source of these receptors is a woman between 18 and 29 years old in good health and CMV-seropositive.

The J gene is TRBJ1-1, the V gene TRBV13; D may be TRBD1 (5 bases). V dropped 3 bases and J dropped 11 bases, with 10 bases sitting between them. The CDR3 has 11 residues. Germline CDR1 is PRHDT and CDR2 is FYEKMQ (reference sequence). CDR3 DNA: TGTGCCAGCAGCTTCGGGGGAGGGGCTTTCTTT. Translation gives CASSFGGGAFF.

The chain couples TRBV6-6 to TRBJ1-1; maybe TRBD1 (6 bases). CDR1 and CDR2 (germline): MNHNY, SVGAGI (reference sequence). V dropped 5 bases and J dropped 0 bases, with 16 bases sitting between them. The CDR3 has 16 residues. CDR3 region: CASSTGGGGMNTEAFF. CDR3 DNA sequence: TGTGCCAGCAGTACGGGGGGAGGGGGGATGAACACTGAAGCTTTCTTT.

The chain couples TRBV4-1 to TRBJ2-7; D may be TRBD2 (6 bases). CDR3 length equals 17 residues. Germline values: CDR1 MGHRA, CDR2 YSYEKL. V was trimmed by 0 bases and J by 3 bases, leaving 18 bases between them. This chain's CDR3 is CASSQDRNGGSLYEQYF. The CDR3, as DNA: TGCGCCAGCAGCCAAGATCGTAACGGGGGAAGCCTCTACGAGCAGTACTTC.

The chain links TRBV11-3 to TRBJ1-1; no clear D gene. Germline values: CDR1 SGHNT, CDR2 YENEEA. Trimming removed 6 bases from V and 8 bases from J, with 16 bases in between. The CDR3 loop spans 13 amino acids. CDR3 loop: CASRVQEGGEAFF. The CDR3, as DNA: TGTGCCAGCAGGGTTCAGGAAGGAGGAGAAGCTTTCTTT.

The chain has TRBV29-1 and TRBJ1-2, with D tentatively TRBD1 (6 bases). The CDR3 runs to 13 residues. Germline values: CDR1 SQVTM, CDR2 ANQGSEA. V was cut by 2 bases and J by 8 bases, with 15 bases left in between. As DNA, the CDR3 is TGCAGCGTTGAACGCGGGGGCGCTGAAGGCTACACCTTC. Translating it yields CSVERGGAEGYTF.

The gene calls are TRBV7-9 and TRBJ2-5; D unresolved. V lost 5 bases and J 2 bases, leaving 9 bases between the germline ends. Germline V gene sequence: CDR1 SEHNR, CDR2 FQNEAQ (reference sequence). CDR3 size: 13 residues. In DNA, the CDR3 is TGTGCCAGCAGCCCAACTCGACAAGAGACCCAGTACTTC. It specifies CASSPTRQETQYF. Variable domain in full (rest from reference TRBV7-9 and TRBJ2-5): DTGVSQNPRHKITKRGQNVTFRCDPISEHNRLYWYRQTLGQGPEFLTYFQNEAQLEKSRLLSDRFSAERPKGSFSTLEIQRTEQGDSAMYLCASSPTRQETQYFGPGTRLLVL.

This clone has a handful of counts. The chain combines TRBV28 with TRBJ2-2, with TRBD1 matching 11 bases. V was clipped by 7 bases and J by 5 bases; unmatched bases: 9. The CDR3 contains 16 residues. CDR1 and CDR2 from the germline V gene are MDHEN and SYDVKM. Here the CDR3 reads CASIPTGTGGTGELFF. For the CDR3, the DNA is TGTGCCAGCATCCCAACCGGGACAGGGGGAACCGGGGAGCTGTTTTTT.

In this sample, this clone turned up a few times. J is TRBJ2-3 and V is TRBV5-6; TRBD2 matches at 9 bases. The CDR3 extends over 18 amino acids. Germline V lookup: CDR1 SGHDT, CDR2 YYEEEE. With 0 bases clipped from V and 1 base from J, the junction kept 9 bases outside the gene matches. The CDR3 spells CASSLARLAGARTDTQYF. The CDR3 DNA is TGTGCCAGCAGCTTGGCGAGATTAGCGGGAGCCCGCACAGATACGCAGTATTTT.

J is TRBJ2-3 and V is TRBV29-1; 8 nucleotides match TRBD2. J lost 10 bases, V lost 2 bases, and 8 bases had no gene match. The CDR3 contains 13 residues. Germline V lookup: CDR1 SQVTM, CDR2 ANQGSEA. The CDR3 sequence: CSVELAGGLAQYF. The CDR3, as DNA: TGCAGCGTTGAACTGGCGGGAGGTCTTGCGCAGTATTTT.

The CDR3 loop reads CASSNGLGQTYEQYF. CDR3 in DNA: TGTGCCAGCAGTAACGGACTAGGACAAACCTACGAGCAGTACTTC. This chain connects TRBV27 to TRBJ2-7; 7 bases match TRBD2. The CDR3 is made up of 15 amino acids. Losses at the gene ends were 5 bases for V and 2 bases for J; bases not matched to a gene: 9. The germline gives CDR1 MNHEY, CDR2 SMNVEV (reference sequence).

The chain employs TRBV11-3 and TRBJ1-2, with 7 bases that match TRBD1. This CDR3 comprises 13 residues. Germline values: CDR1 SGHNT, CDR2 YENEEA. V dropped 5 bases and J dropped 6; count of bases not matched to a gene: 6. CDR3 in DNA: TGTGCCAGCAGCCGGGACAGCCCCAATGGCTACACCTTC. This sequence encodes CASSRDSPNGYTF.

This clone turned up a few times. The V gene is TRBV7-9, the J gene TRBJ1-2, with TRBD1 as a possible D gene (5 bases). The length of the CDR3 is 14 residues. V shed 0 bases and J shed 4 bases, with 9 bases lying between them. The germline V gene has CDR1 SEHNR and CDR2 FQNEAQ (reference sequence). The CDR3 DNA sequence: TGTGCCAGCAGCTTAGCCGGGGGTGGCTATGGCTACACCTTC. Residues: CASSLAGGGYGYTF.

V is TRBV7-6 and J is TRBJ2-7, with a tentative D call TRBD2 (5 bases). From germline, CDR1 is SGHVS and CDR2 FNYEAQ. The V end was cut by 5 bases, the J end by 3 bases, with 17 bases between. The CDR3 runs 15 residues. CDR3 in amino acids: CASSLTRLTGYEQYF. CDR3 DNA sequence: TGTGCCAGCAGCCTCACGAGACTAACTGGCTACGAGCAGTACTTC.

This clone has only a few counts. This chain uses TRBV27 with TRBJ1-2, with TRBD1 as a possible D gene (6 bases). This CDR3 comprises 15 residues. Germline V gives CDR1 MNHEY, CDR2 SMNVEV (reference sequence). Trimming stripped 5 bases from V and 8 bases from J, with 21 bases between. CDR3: CASSPRTGFLSGYTF. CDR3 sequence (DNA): TGTGCCAGCAGTCCGCGAACAGGGTTTCTTTCGGGCTACACCTTC.

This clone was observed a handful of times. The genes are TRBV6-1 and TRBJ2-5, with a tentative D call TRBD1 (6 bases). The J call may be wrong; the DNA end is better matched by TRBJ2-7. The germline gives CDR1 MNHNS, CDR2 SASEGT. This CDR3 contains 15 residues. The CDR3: CASSEFRGHNYEQYF. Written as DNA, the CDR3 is TGTGCCAGCAGTGAATTTCGGGGACATAACTACGAGCAGTACTTC.

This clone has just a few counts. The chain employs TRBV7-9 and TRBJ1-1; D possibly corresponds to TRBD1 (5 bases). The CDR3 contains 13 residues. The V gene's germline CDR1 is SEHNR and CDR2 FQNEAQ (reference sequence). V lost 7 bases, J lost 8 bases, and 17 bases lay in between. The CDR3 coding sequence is TGTGCCAGCACCGGAGGGGCGAAGACAGAAGCTTTCTTT. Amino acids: CASTGGAKTEAFF.

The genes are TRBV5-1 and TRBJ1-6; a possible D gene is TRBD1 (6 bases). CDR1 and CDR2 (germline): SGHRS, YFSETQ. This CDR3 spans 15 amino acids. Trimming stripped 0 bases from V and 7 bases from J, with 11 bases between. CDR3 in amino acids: CASSLGDTLNSPLHF. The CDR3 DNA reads TGCGCCAGCAGCTTGGGGGACACTTTGAATTCACCCCTCCACTTT.

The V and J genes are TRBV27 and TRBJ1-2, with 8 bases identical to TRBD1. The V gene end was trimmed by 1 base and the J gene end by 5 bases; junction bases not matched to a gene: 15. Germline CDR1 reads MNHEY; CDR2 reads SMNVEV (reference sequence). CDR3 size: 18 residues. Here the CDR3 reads CASSLLGSFPDREYGYTF. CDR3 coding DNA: TGTGCCAGCAGTTTATTGGGTTCTTTTCCGGACAGGGAGTATGGCTACACCTTC.

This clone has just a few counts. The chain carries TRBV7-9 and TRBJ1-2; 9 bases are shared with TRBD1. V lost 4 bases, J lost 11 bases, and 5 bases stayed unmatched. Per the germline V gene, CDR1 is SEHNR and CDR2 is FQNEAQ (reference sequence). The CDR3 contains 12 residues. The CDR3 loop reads CASSSGQGIYTF. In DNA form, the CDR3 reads TGTGCCAGCAGCTCTGGACAGGGGATTTACACCTTC. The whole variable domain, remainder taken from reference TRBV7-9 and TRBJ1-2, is DTGVSQNPRHKITKRGQNVTFRCDPISEHNRLYWYRQTLGQGPEFLTYFQNEAQLEKSRLLSDRFSAERPKGSFSTLEIQRTEQGDSAMYLCASSSGQGIYTFGSGTRLTVV.

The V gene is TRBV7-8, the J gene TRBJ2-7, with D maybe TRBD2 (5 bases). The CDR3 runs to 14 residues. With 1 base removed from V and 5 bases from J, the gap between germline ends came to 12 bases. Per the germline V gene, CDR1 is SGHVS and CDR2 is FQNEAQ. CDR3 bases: TGTGCCAGCAGCTTAGGTCCGGGGTACCACGAGCAGTACTTC. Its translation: CASSLGPGYHEQYF.

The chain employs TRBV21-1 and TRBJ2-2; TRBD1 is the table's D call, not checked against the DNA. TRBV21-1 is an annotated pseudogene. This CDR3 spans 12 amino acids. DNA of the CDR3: TGTGAGGACAACCGGGACACCGGGGAGCTGTTTTTT. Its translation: CEDNRDTGELFF.

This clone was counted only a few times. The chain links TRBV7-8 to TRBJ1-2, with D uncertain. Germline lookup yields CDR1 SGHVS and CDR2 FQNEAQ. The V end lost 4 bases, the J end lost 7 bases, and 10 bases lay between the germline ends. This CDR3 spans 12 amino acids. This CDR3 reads CASSSTSSGYTF. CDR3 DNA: TGTGCCAGCAGCTCCACCTCCAGTGGCTACACCTTC.

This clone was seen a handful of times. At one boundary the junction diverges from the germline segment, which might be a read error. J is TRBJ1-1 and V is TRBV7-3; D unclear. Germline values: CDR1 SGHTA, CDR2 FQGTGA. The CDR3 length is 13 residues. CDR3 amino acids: CASSLAGNSEAFF. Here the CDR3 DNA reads TGTGCCAGCAGCTTAGCAGGTAACAGTGAAGCTTTCTTT.

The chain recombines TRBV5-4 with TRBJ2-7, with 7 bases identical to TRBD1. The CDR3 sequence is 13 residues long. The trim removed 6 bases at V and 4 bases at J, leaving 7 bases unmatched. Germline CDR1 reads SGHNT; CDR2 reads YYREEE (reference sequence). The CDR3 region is CASTEQGRYEQYF. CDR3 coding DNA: TGTGCCAGCACGGAACAGGGGCGGTACGAGCAGTACTTC.

CDR3 nucleotides: TGTGCCTGGAGTGATGAGGGCAATCAGCCCCAGCATTTT. Translated: CAWSDEGNQPQHF. J is TRBJ1-5 and V is TRBV30, with D hard to call. Deletions cut 1 base from V and 2 bases from J, with 6 bases between. This CDR3 region has 13 residues. Germline V gives CDR1 GTSNPN, CDR2 SVGIG (reference sequence).

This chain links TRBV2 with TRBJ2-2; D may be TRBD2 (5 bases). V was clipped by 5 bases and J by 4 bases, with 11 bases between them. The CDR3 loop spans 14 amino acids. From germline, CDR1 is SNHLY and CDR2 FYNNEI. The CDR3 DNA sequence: TGTGCCAGCAGTCCCGCCCGGGGCACCGGGGAGCTGTTTTTT. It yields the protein CASSPARGTGELFF.

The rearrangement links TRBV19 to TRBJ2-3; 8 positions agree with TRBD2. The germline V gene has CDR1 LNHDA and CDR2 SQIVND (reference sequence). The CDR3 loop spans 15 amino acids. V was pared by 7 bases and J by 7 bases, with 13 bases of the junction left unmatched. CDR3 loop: CASTLASGSTNTQYF. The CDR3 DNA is TGTGCCAGTACCCTGGCAAGCGGGAGCACCAATACGCAGTATTTT.

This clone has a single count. The CDR3 loop is CASSRTGQGSDTQYF. CDR3 DNA sequence: TGTGCCAGCAGCCGGACGGGACAGGGCAGCGATACGCAGTATTTT. This chain uses TRBV7-6 with TRBJ2-3; TRBD1 agrees at 9 bases. This CDR3 spans 15 amino acids. V shed 5 bases and J 6 bases; nucleotides not matched to a gene: 9. Germline CDR1 and CDR2: SGHVS and FNYEAQ.

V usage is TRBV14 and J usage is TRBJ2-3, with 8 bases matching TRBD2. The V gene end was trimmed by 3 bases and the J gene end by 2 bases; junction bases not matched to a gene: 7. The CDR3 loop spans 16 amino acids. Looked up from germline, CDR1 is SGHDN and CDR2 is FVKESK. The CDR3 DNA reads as TGTGCCAGCAGCCATCTCGGGGGGGGTCACACAGATACGCAGTATTTT. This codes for CASSHLGGGHTDTQYF.

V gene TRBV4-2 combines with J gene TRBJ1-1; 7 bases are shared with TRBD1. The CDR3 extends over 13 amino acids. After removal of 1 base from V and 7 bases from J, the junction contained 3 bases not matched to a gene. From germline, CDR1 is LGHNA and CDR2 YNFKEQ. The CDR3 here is CASSQGRGIEAFF. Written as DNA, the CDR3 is TGTGCCAGCAGCCAAGGCAGGGGGATTGAAGCTTTCTTT.

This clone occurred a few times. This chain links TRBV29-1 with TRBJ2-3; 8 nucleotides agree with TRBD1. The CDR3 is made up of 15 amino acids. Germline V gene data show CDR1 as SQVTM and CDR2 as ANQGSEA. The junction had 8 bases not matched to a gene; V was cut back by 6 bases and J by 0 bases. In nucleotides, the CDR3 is TGCAGCGTGGACCTCCGGGACAGGAGCACAGATACGCAGTATTTT. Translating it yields CSVDLRDRSTDTQYF.

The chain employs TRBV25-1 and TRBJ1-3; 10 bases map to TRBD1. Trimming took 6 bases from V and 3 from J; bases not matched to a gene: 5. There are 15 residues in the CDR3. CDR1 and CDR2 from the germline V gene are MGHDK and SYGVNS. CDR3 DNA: TGTGCCAGCAGCGAGACAGGGGGCTTTGGAAACACCATATATTTT. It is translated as CASSETGGFGNTIYF.